The next 2 T cell receptor beta chains were all read from a single sample in a study of blood T cell repertoires in COVID-19. Profiling relied on immunoSEQ multiplex PCR, and the TCRdb table lists in-frame clones only, not all of them. The sample records 30,000 or so clones, around 90% being singletons. Sequences were obtained from peripheral blood. These receptors all stem from a human donor in a cohort sampled during active COVID-19.

V usage is TRBV6-5 and J usage is TRBJ2-3, with 8 bases lining up with TRBD2. Germline assignment: CDR1 MNHEY and CDR2 SVGAGI. With 4 bases clipped from V and 8 bases from J, the junction kept 8 bases outside the gene matches. This CDR3 comprises 14 residues. CDR3 region: CASSFRGGRGTQYF. In DNA, the CDR3 is TGTGCCAGCAGTTTCCGGGGGGGAAGGGGTACGCAGTATTTT.

The V gene is TRBV7-8, the J gene TRBJ2-2; the D is unclear. The CDR3 spans 16 residues. V was pared by 0 bases and J by 0 bases, with 8 bases between. The germline V gene encodes CDR1 SGHVS and CDR2 FQNEAQ. CDR3 in DNA: TGTGCCAGCAGCTTAGCTAGCACTGCGAACACCGGGGAGCTGTTTTTT. Translation gives CASSLASTANTGELFF.